These 18 T cell receptor beta chains came from one sample sequenced in a study of a mutant IDH1 vaccine in newly diagnosed glioma. The table came from immunoSEQ multiplex PCR; TCRdb's copy has only in-frame clones and leaves some out. The sample consists of about 68,000 clones, less than 85% of them appearing once. Time point given: baseline, week 1 (first vaccination visit). Treatment here: pre-vaccination baseline after standard-of-care therapy. The sequencing used PBMCs, collected from a glioma patient treated with radiotherapy, temozolomide or both. The receptor source for this set is a man in his fifties with glioma.

This sequence joins TRBV6-5 and TRBJ2-7; 16 positions match TRBD2. V dropped 7 bases and J dropped 7; count of bases not matched to a gene: 7. Germline CDR1 is MNHEY and CDR2 is SVGAGI. There are 15 residues in the CDR3. The CDR3 spells CASNPGLAGGHEQYF. The CDR3 DNA reads TGTGCCAGCAATCCGGGACTAGCGGGGGGGCATGAGCAGTACTTC.

This chain links TRBV5-1 with TRBJ1-5, with TRBD1 as a possible D gene (5 bases). The CDR3 covers 13 residues. Germline loops: CDR1 SGHRS, CDR2 YFSETQ. Deletions cut 0 bases from V and 11 bases from J, with 12 bases between. CDR3 sequence (DNA): TGCGCCAGCAGCTTGGCCGGCGGGGCGACCCAGCATTTT. Amino acid sequence: CASSLAGGATQHF.

The chain combines TRBV2 with TRBJ1-5; D uncertain. Germline V gives CDR1 SNHLY, CDR2 FYNNEI. The CDR3 is made up of 16 amino acids. V was trimmed by 1 base and J by 1 base, leaving 11 bases between them. DNA of the CDR3: TGTGCCAGCAGTGAAGAATTCGGGGTGAGCAATCAGCCCCAGCATTTT. This encodes CASSEEFGVSNQPQHF.

In regard to this clone: Different DNA sequences within this sample yield the same CDR3. This chain uses TRBV30 with TRBJ1-5; unclear D gene. The germline V gene has CDR1 GTSNPN and CDR2 SVGIG (reference sequence). This CDR3 region has 13 residues. Between the trimmed V and J ends, which lost 0 bases and 2 bases, there was a span of 5 bases. The CDR3 sequence: CAWSVGGNQPQHF. The CDR3 DNA reads TGTGCCTGGAGTGTAGGTGGCAATCAGCCCCAGCATTTT. The whole variable domain, filled in from reference TRBV30 and TRBJ1-5, reads SQTIHQWPATLVQPVGSPLSLECTVEGTSNPNLYWYRQAAGRGLQLLFYSVGIGQISSEVPQNLSASRPQDRQFILSSKKLLLSDSGFYLCAWSVGGNQPQHFGDGTRLSIL.

J is TRBJ2-1 and V is TRBV7-9, with TRBD1 identical over 9 bases. CDR3 length: 15 amino acids. Trimming at V came to 2 bases and at J to 5 bases, leaving 4 bases not matched to a gene. Germline values: CDR1 SEHNR, CDR2 FQNEAQ (reference sequence). This CDR3 reads CASSLMGQGNNEQFF. The CDR3 DNA reads TGTGCCAGCAGCTTAATGGGACAGGGCAACAATGAGCAGTTCTTC. The full variable domain, with the rest looked up from reference TRBV7-9 and TRBJ2-1, is DTGVSQNPRHKITKRGQNVTFRCDPISEHNRLYWYRQTLGQGPEFLTYFQNEAQLEKSRLLSDRFSAERPKGSFSTLEIQRTEQGDSAMYLCASSLMGQGNNEQFFGPGTRLTVL.

As for this clone: This specimen includes other DNA sequences encoding the same CDR3. The rearrangement uses TRBV30 and TRBJ1-2; 9 nucleotides line up with TRBD1. The CDR3 totals 14 residues. CDR1 and CDR2 (germline): GTSNPN, SVGIG (reference sequence). After removal of 0 bases from V and 5 bases from J, the junction contained 4 bases not matched to a gene. The CDR3 sequence is CAWSVGTGSYGYTF. The CDR3 DNA follows: TGTGCCTGGAGTGTTGGGACAGGGAGTTATGGCTACACCTTC.

Here the CDR3 reads CASSEKGKVGYTEAFF. Written as DNA, the CDR3 is TGTGCCAGCAGTGAAAAGGGCAAGGTGGGATACACTGAAGCTTTCTTT. The chain links TRBV6-1 to TRBJ1-1, with D hard to call. The CDR3 covers 16 residues. Looked up from germline, CDR1 is MNHNS and CDR2 is SASEGT. The V gene lost 2 bases and the J gene lost 3 bases, with 16 bases spanning the gap.

This chain joins TRBV2 and TRBJ2-1, with D perhaps matching TRBD2 (5 bases). Germline V gene lookup returns CDR1 SNHLY and CDR2 FYNNEI. CDR3 length: 14 residues. V lost 4 bases and J lost 0, with 7 bases in between. The CDR3 loop reads CASSGGLSYNEQFF. In nucleotides, the CDR3 is TGTGCCAGCAGTGGCGGGCTCTCCTACAATGAGCAGTTCTTC.

The CDR3 loop is CASSLSDRGVYEQYF. CDR3 nucleotides: TGTGCCAGCAGCTTAAGTGACAGGGGGGTATACGAGCAGTACTTC. This chain connects TRBV7-3 to TRBJ2-7; 9 bases match TRBD1. Looked up from germline, CDR1 is SGHTA and CDR2 is FQGTGA. V dropped 1 base and J dropped 4; count of bases not matched to a gene: 5. CDR3 size: 15 residues.

The V call is TRBV5-4, the J call TRBJ2-3, with 13 positions matching TRBD2. V lost 3 bases, J lost 1 base, and 2 bases stayed unmatched. Germline V gene sequence: CDR1 SGHNT, CDR2 YYREEE (reference sequence). The CDR3 covers 16 residues. DNA for the CDR3: TGTGCCAGCAGCTCCGGGACTAGCGGGGGCACAGATACGCAGTATTTT. Translated: CASSSGTSGGTDTQYF.

The V gene is TRBV15, the J gene TRBJ1-5; the match to TRBD1 covers 8 bases. Germline CDR1 reads LNHNV; CDR2 reads YYDKDF (reference sequence). Germline trimming cut 3 bases from V and 4 bases from J; bases unmatched to any gene: 14. CDR3 length equals 18 residues. CDR3 DNA sequence: TGTGCCACCAGCAGCAACCCCCCGGGACAGGTAAAGAATCAGCCCCAGCATTTT. This encodes CATSSNPPGQVKNQPQHF. Filled out from reference TRBV15 and TRBJ1-5, the complete variable domain reads DAMVIQNPRYQVTQFGKPVTLSCSQTLNHNVMYWYQQKSSQAPKLLFHYYDKDFNNEADTPDNFQSRRPNTSFCFLDIRSPGLGDTAMYLCATSSNPPGQVKNQPQHFGDGTRLSIL.

V is TRBV9 and J is TRBJ1-5; D gene ambiguous. The germline V gene encodes CDR1 SGDLS and CDR2 YYNGEE. The CDR3 loop spans 14 amino acids. The V gene lost 2 bases and the J gene lost 0 bases, with 6 bases spanning the gap. The CDR3 nucleotides read TGTGCCAGCAGCGTCGGGAATAGCAATCAGCCCCAGCATTTT. As protein: CASSVGNSNQPQHF.

The chain employs TRBV9 and TRBJ2-1; no clear D. V was trimmed by 0 bases and J by 6 bases, leaving 7 bases between them. CDR3 size: 13 residues. Germline-derived CDR1 and CDR2 are SGDLS and YYNGEE. CDR3 amino acids: CASSVVAANEQFF. CDR3 in DNA: TGTGCCAGCAGCGTAGTGGCGGCCAATGAGCAGTTCTTC. Full variable domain (missing parts from reference TRBV9 and TRBJ2-1): DSGVTQTPKHLITATGQRVTLRCSPRSGDLSVYWYQQSLDQGLQFLIQYYNGEERAKGNILERFSAQQFPDLHSELNLSSLELGDSALYFCASSVVAANEQFFGPGTRLTVL.

V gene TRBV5-1 combines with J gene TRBJ2-5; TRBD2 matches at 7 bases. Per the germline V gene, CDR1 is SGHRS and CDR2 is YFSETQ. Trimming at V came to 4 bases and at J to 4 bases, leaving 4 bases not matched to a gene. The CDR3 extends over 13 amino acids. The CDR3 DNA follows: TGCGCCAGCAGCCGGGAGGAGGGAGAGACCCAGTACTTC. Its translation: CASSREEGETQYF.

This clone has only one observation. V gene TRBV2 combines with J gene TRBJ1-4; D might be TRBD1 (5 bases). Trimming stripped 5 bases from V and 8 bases from J, with 18 bases between. CDR1 SNHLY and CDR2 FYNNEI come from the germline V gene. The CDR3 runs to 15 residues. Here the CDR3 reads CASSQPGRSGEKLFF. The CDR3 bases are TGTGCCAGCAGTCAACCGGGACGCTCCGGGGAAAAACTGTTTTTT. Filled out from reference TRBV2 and TRBJ1-4, the complete variable domain reads EPEVTQTPSHQVTQMGQEVILRCVPISNHLYFYWYRQILGQKVEFLVSFYNNEISEKSEIFDDQFSVERPDGSNFTLKIRSTKLEDSAMYFCASSQPGRSGEKLFFGSGTQLSVL.

Many counts were recorded for this clone. The J gene is TRBJ2-7, the V gene TRBV7-8; D unclear. CDR3 size: 13 residues. V was pared by 3 bases and J by 2 bases, with 8 bases between. Germline V CDR1 and CDR2: SGHVS, FQNEAQ. In DNA form, the CDR3 reads TGTGCCAGCAGCTTTGGCGGAGCCTACGAGCAGTACTTC. As protein: CASSFGGAYEQYF.

The chain is built from TRBV29-1 and TRBJ1-5; D perhaps matches TRBD1 (5 bases). CDR1 and CDR2 from the germline V gene are SQVTM and ANQGSEA. The CDR3 length is 13 residues. V was clipped by 4 bases and J by 9 bases, with 16 bases between them. The CDR3: CSVAATDGGPQHF. In DNA, the CDR3 is TGCAGCGTTGCAGCGACGGACGGGGGGCCCCAGCATTTT.

J is TRBJ1-2 and V is TRBV6-5; D unresolved. The CDR3 consists of 14 residues. The V gene lost 6 bases and the J gene lost 6 bases, with 17 bases spanning the gap. Germline values: CDR1 MNHEY, CDR2 SVGAGI. DNA for the CDR3: TGTGCCAGCAGGAAGGACTCCGTTTCAGATGGCTACACCTTC. It codes for CASRKDSVSDGYTF.